Listed below are T cell receptor beta chains from one sample, sequenced in a study of cytomegalovirus exposure and HLA in healthy donors. The assay was immunoSEQ multiplex PCR, and TCRdb's table has in-frame clones only and misses some. The sample records some 130,000 clones, just under 80% being singletons. The sequenced sample consisted of PBMCs. Every receptor here comes from a man in his thirties or forties in good health. CDR3s include the opening cysteine and the closing phenylalanine or tryptophan. D genes are given only for firm matches. Only some rows state a clone size, as once, few, many or a class for expanded clones.

d_call: .
v_call: TRBV7-2
j_call: TRBJ1-1
clone_size: .
cdr3_nt: TGTGCCAGCAGCCAATCCACAGGGAAGCCTGAAGCTTTCTTT
cdr3_aa: CASSQSTGKPEAFF

d_call: TRBD2
v_call: TRBV6-6
j_call: TRBJ2-7
clone_size: .
cdr3_nt: TGTGCCAGCAGTGGGGGGGGTTACGAGCAGTACTTC
cdr3_aa: CASSGGGYEQYF

d_call: TRBD2
v_call: TRBV5-1
j_call: TRBJ2-1
clone_size: few
cdr3_nt: TGCGCCAGCAGCTTGGCCGAGACTAGCGGGTACAATGAGCAGTTCTTC
cdr3_aa: CASSLAETSGYNEQFF

d_call: .
v_call: TRBV18
j_call: TRBJ1-2
clone_size: .
cdr3_nt: TGTGCCAGCTCACCGGGCGCTTCTGGCTACACCTTC
cdr3_aa: CASSPGASGYTF

d_call: .
v_call: TRBV5-6
j_call: TRBJ1-2
clone_size: .
cdr3_nt: TGTGCCAGCAGCTTTATCGTCAGGGTGGATGGCTACACCTTC
cdr3_aa: CASSFIVRVDGYTF

d_call: .
v_call: TRBV5-1
j_call: TRBJ2-3
clone_size: .
cdr3_nt: TGCGCCAGCAGCTTGGGCGGGGTAAGCACAGATACGCAGTATTTT
cdr3_aa: CASSLGGVSTDTQYF

d_call: .
v_call: TRBV19
j_call: TRBJ1-6
clone_size: .
cdr3_nt: TGTGCCAGTAGTGTGGGAGGCAATTCACCCCTCCACTTT
cdr3_aa: CASSVGGNSPLHF

d_call: TRBD1
v_call: TRBV11-3
j_call: TRBJ2-7
clone_size: .
cdr3_nt: TGTGCCAGCAGCCCCGGGGACAGCCTCTACGAGCAGTACTTC
cdr3_aa: CASSPGDSLYEQYF

d_call: .
v_call: TRBV10-3
j_call: TRBJ1-1
clone_size: .
cdr3_nt: TGTGCCATCAGGACAGTTAACACTGAAGCTTTCTTT
cdr3_aa: CAIRTVNTEAFF

d_call: .
v_call: TRBV6-5
j_call: TRBJ1-6
clone_size: .
cdr3_nt: TGTGCCAGCACTACGGACACGTTATTTTCCCCCCTCCACTTT
cdr3_aa: CASTTDTLFSPLHF

d_call: .
v_call: TRBV7-9
j_call: TRBJ1-4
clone_size: .
cdr3_nt: TGTTCCAGCAGCTCCCACAGGGACGCCGAAAAACTGTTTTTT
cdr3_aa: CSSSSHRDAEKLFF

d_call: TRBD2
v_call: TRBV19
j_call: TRBJ2-5
clone_size: .
cdr3_nt: TGTGCCAGTAGTATTCGTGCTAGCGGGTACCAAGAGACCCAGTACTTC
cdr3_aa: CASSIRASGYQETQYF

d_call: .
v_call: TRBV7-9
j_call: TRBJ1-2
clone_size: .
cdr3_nt: TGTGCCAGCAGCTTAGTTTCCATCTATGGCTACACCTTC
cdr3_aa: CASSLVSIYGYTF

d_call: .
v_call: TRBV11-2
j_call: TRBJ1-1
clone_size: .
cdr3_nt: TGTGCCAGCAGCTTAGGTATCGGGCAGGGAGAAGCTTTCTTT
cdr3_aa: CASSLGIGQGEAFF

d_call: TRBD2
v_call: TRBV9
j_call: TRBJ2-5
clone_size: .
cdr3_nt: TGTGCCAGCAGCCCTGGTATGGGAGGGCACCAAGAGACCCAGTACTTC
cdr3_aa: CASSPGMGGHQETQYF

d_call: .
v_call: TRBV7-6
j_call: TRBJ2-5
clone_size: .
cdr3_nt: TGTGCCAGCAGCTCTCTGGGTGCGGCAGCCCAAGAGACCCAGTACTTC
cdr3_aa: CASSSLGAAAQETQYF

d_call: TRBD1
v_call: TRBV30
j_call: TRBJ1-5
clone_size: .
cdr3_nt: TGTGCCTGGAGTAGGACAGGGTTAAATCAGCCCCAGCATTTT
cdr3_aa: CAWSRTGLNQPQHF

d_call: .
v_call: TRBV11-2
j_call: TRBJ2-1
clone_size: .
cdr3_nt: TGTGCCAGCAGCTTAGTTGCGGGGGCCTTGTACAATGAGCAGTTCTTC
cdr3_aa: CASSLVAGALYNEQFF

d_call: .
v_call: TRBV6-5
j_call: TRBJ2-2
clone_size: once
cdr3_nt: TGTGCCAGCAGCCCTAAGTACACCGGGGAGCTGTTTTTT
cdr3_aa: CASSPKYTGELFF